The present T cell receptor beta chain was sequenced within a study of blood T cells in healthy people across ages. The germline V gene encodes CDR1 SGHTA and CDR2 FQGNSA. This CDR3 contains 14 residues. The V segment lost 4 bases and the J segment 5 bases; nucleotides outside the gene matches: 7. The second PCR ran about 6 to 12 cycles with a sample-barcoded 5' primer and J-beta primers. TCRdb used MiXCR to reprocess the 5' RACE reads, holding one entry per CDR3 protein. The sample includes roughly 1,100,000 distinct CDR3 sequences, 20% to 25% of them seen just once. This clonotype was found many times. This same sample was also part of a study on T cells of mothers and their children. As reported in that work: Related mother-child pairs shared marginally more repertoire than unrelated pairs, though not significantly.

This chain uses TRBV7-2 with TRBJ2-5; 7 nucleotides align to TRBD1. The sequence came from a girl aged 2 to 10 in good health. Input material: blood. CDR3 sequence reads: CASSSGQSTETQYF. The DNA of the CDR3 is TGTGCCAGCAGCTCGGGACAGTCCACGGAGACCCAGTACTTC. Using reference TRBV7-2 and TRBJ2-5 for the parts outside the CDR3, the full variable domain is GAGVSQSPSNKVTEKGKDVELRCDPISGHTALYWYRQSLGQGLEFLIYFQGNSAPDKSGLPSDRFSAERTGGSVSTLTIQRTQQEDSAVYLCASSSGQSTETQYFGPGTRLLVL.